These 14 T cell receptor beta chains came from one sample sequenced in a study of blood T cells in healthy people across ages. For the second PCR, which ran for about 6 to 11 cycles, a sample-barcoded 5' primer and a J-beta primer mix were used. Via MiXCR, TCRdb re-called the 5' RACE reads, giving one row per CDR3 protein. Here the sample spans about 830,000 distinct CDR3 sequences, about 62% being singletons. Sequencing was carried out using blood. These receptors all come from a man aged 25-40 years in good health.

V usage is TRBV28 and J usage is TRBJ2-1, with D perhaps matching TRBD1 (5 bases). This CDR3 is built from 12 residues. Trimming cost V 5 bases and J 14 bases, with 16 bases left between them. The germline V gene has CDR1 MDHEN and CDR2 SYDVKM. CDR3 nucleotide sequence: TGTGCCAGCAGTAACCAGGACACCCGAAAGTTCTTC. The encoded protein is CASSNQDTRKFF.

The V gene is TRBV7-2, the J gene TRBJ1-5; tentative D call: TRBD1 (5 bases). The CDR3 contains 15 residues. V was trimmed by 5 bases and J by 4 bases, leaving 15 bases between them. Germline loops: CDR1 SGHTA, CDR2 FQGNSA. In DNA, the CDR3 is TGTGCCAGCAGCGGTCAAGGAGGGGTGAATCAGCCCCAGCATTTT. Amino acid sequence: CASSGQGGVNQPQHF.

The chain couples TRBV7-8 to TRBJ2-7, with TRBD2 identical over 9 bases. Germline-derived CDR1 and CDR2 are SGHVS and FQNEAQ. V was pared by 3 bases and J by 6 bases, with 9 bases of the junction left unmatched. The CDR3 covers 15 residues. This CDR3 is CASSFRGGGAIEQYF. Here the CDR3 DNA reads TGTGCCAGCAGCTTCAGGGGCGGGGGGGCGATCGAGCAGTACTTC.

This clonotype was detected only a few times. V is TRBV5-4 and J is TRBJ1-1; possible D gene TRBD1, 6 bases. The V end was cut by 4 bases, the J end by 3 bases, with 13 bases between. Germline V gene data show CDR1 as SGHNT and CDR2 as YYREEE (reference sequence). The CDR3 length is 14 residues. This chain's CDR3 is CASSRTGLDTEAFF. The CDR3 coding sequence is TGTGCCAGCAGCCGAACAGGGTTGGACACTGAAGCTTTCTTT.

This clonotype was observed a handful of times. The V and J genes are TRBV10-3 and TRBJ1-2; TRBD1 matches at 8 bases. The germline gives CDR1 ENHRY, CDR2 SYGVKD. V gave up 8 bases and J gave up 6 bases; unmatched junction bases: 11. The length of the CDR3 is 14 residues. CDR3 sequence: CAIPGQGGTDGYTF. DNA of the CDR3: TGTGCCATCCCCGGACAGGGAGGGACGGATGGCTACACCTTC.

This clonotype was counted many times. The CDR3 DNA follows: TGTGCCAGCAGCTTACGAGACAGGGATAATGAGCAGTTCTTC. Translating it yields CASSLRDRDNEQFF. The rearrangement joins TRBV7-8 to TRBJ2-1; 7 bases are shared with TRBD1. CDR1 is SGHVS and CDR2 is FQNEAQ in the germline V gene. CDR3 length: 14 residues. Germline trimming cut 2 bases from V and 7 bases from J; bases unmatched to any gene: 5.

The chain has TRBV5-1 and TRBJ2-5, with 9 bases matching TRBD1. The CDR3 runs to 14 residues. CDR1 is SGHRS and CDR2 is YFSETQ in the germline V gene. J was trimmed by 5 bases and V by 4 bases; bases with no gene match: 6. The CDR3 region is CASSLSTGGETQYF. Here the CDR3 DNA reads TGCGCCAGCAGCCTGTCGACAGGGGGGGAGACCCAGTACTTC. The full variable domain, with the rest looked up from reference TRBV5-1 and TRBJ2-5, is KAGVTQTPRYLIKTRGQQVTLSCSPISGHRSVSWYQQTPGQGLQFLFEYFSETQRNKGNFPGRFSGRQFSNSRSEMNVSTLELGDSALYLCASSLSTGGETQYFGPGTRLLVL.

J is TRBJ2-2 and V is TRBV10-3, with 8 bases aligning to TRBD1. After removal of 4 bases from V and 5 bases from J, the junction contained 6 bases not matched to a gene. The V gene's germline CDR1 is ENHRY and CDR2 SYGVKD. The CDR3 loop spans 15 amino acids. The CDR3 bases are TGTGCCATCAGTGGTGGGACAGGCCGGACCGGGGAGCTGTTTTTT. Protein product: CAISGGTGRTGELFF.

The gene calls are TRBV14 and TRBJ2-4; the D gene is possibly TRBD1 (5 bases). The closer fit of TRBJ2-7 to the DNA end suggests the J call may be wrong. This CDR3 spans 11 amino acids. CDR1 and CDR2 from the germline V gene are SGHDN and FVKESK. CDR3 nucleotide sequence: TGTGCCAGCAGCCGACAGTTCGAGCAGTACTTC. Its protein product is CASSRQFEQYF.

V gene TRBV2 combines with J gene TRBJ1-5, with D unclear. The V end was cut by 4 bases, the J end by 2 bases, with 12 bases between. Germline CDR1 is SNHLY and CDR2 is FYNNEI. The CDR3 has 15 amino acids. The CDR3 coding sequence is TGTGCCAGCAGTGCGCAAGGAGGCGGCAATCAGCCCCAGCATTTT. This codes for CASSAQGGGNQPQHF.

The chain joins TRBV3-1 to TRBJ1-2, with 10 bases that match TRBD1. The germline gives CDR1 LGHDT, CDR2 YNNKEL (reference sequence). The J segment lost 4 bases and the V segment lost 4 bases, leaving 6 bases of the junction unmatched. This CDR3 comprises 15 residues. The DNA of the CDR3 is TGTGCCAGCAGCCCCGGGACAGGGGTTCGCTATGGCTACACCTTC. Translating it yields CASSPGTGVRYGYTF.

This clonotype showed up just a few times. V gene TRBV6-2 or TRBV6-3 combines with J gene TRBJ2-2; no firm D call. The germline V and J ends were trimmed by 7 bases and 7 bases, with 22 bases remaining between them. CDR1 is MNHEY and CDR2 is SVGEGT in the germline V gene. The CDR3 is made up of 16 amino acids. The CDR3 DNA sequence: TGTGCCAGCACTTCCCCCGTCCGGGTCGGGCACGGGGAGCTGTTTTTT. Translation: CASTSPVRVGHGELFF.

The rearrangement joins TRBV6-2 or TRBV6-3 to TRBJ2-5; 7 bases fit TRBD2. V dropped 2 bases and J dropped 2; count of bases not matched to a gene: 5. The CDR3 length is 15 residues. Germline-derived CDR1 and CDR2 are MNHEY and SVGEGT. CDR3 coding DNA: TGTGCCAGCAGTTACGAGGCGGGAGCACAAGAGACCCAGTACTTC. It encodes CASSYEAGAQETQYF.

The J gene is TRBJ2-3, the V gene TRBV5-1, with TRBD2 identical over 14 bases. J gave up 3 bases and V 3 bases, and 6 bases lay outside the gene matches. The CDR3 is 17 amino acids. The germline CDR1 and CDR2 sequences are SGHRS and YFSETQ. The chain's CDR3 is CASSSTGTSGGTDTQYF. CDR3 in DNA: TGCGCCAGCAGCTCGACCGGGACTAGCGGGGGAACAGATACGCAGTATTTT.